The 30 T cell receptor beta chains given below trace back to one sample, sequenced in a study of control samples from healthy donors and cancer patients. Sequenced by immunoSEQ multiplex PCR; TCRdb stores in-frame clones only, minus some. Here the sample spans roughly 100,000 clones, around 88% being singletons. The sample comprised PBMCs. The receptors shown here come from a man aged 60-69 years with lung cancer.

In its sample, this clone was seen once. The gene calls are TRBV5-1 and TRBJ1-2, with D hard to call. Trimming stripped 0 bases from V and 7 bases from J, with 10 bases between. CDR1 is SGHRS and CDR2 is YFSETQ in the germline V gene. The CDR3 spans 13 residues. The CDR3 loop reads CASSLAEGIGYTF. The CDR3 DNA reads TGCGCCAGCAGCTTGGCCGAAGGGATTGGCTACACCTTC.

This clone was seen more than once but under ten times. The J gene is TRBJ2-1, the V gene TRBV11-3, with 7 bases identical to TRBD1. CDR1 is SGHNT, CDR2 YENEEA, per germline. V shed 5 bases and J 5 bases; nucleotides not matched to a gene: 9. The CDR3 covers 15 residues. CDR3 in amino acids: CASSPGGSVHNEQFF. The CDR3 DNA is TGTGCCAGCAGCCCAGGGGGTAGTGTGCACAATGAGCAGTTCTTC.

The chain couples TRBV7-2 to TRBJ1-3, with D uncertain. The germline gives CDR1 SGHTA, CDR2 FQGNSA. Between the trimmed V and J ends, which lost 4 bases and 2 bases, there was a span of 0 bases. CDR3 size: 11 residues. CDR3 sequence: CASSSGNTIYF. CDR3 nucleotide sequence: TGTGCCAGCAGCTCTGGAAACACCATATATTTT.

J is TRBJ2-5 and V is TRBV7-3, with D perhaps matching TRBD1 (5 bases). From germline, CDR1 is SGHTA and CDR2 FQGTGA. CDR3 size: 13 residues. Trimming pared 5 bases from V and 2 bases from J, leaving 9 bases between. CDR3 region: CASSQGAQETQYF. CDR3 sequence (DNA): TGTGCCAGCAGCCAAGGGGCACAAGAGACCCAGTACTTC.

The rearrangement joins TRBV5-1 to TRBJ2-7; no firm D call. V gave up 3 bases and J gave up 6 bases, with 13 bases separating them. Germline lookup yields CDR1 SGHRS and CDR2 YFSETQ. The CDR3 length is 13 residues. DNA of the CDR3: TGCGCCAGCAGCTCCGAGTGGCGTGGCGAGCAGTACTTC. It yields the protein CASSSEWRGEQYF.

As for this clone: This could be a read error, since a much larger clone is one nucleotide away. Within the sample, other DNA sequences also encode this same CDR3. V and J are TRBV27 and TRBJ2-2, with 10 nucleotides matching TRBD2. The germline V gene encodes CDR1 MNHEY and CDR2 SMNVEV (reference sequence). The CDR3 is 17 residues long. The CDR3 DNA follows: TGCGCCAGCAGTTCAGAAAAGCGGGGGGGCCGGACCGGGGAGCTGTTTTTT. This gives the protein CASSSEKRGGRTGELFF.

This chain links TRBV18 with TRBJ2-1, with 7 bases aligning to TRBD1. Germline V lookup: CDR1 KGHSH, CDR2 LQKENI. This CDR3 has 14 residues. Losses at the gene ends were 3 bases for V and 10 bases for J; bases not matched to a gene: 9. The CDR3 bases are TGTGCCAGCTCACCCCGAACCTCGACAGGGGAGCAGTTCTTC. Protein sequence: CASSPRTSTGEQFF.

This clone appeared a single time. This chain connects TRBV11-3 to TRBJ1-3; no clear D. The CDR3 has 15 residues. Trimming stripped 5 bases from V and 2 bases from J, with 13 bases between. CDR1 is SGHNT, CDR2 YENEEA, per germline. The CDR3: CASSIPGGPGNTIYF. The CDR3 region has the DNA TGTGCCAGCAGCATCCCCGGCGGCCCTGGAAACACCATATATTTT.

The CDR3 bases are TGTGCCACCCTCCGGCGTGAAGGAAACTATGGCTACACCTTC. Amino acid sequence: CATLRREGNYGYTF. The rearrangement links TRBV27 to TRBJ1-2; D gene unclear. The V end was cut by 10 bases, the J end by 2 bases, with 17 bases between. The CDR3 runs 14 residues. CDR1 is MNHEY, CDR2 SMNVEV, per germline (reference sequence).

There are a few counts of this clone. CDR3 residues: CASSRDGSGNTIYF. The DNA of the CDR3 is TGTGCCAGCAGTAGGGACGGCTCTGGAAACACCATATATTTT. The chain couples TRBV6-5 to TRBJ1-3, with D perhaps TRBD1 (5 bases). CDR3 length: 14 amino acids. CDR1 is MNHEY, CDR2 SVGAGI, per germline. Trimming shortened V by 5 bases and J by 0 bases, and 8 bases separated the two germline ends.

The genes are TRBV5-4 and TRBJ1-4, with D maybe TRBD1 (6 bases). Between the trimmed V and J ends, which lost 0 bases and 11 bases, there was a span of 11 bases. Per the germline V gene, CDR1 is SGHNT and CDR2 is YYREEE (reference sequence). This CDR3 spans 13 amino acids. CDR3 residues: CASSLDREGKLFF. The CDR3 nucleotides are TGTGCCAGCAGCTTGGACAGGGAGGGGAAACTGTTTTTT.

The chain employs TRBV5-1 and TRBJ2-1; D unclear. Looked up from germline, CDR1 is SGHRS and CDR2 is YFSETQ. The CDR3 covers 11 residues. The ends were cut back, 6 bases at V and 5 bases at J, with 6 bases in the middle. Here the CDR3 reads CASTQNNEQFF. The CDR3 coding sequence is TGCGCCAGCACCCAAAACAATGAGCAGTTCTTC.

The chain has TRBV24-1 and TRBJ2-1, with 12 nucleotides matching TRBD2. Per germline, CDR1 KGHDR and CDR2 SFDVKD. Trimming removed 1 base from V and 5 bases from J; junction bases left unmatched: 5. This CDR3 is built from 17 residues. The CDR3 DNA is TGTGCCACCAGTGATTTCCCTAGCGGGGGGGCCAACAATGAGCAGTTCTTC. Residues: CATSDFPSGGANNEQFF.

CDR3 region: CASSLAGSADTQYF. CDR3 DNA sequence: TGCGCCAGCAGCTTGGCGGGCAGTGCAGATACGCAGTATTTT. This chain links TRBV5-1 with TRBJ2-3; the D is unclear. This CDR3 spans 14 amino acids. Trimming removed 0 bases at V and 4 bases at J, with 9 bases between. Germline V gene lookup returns CDR1 SGHRS and CDR2 YFSETQ.

The chain carries TRBV12-3 or TRBV12-4 and TRBJ2-1; D call uncertain. V lost 4 bases to trimming and J lost 10 bases, with 8 bases between them. The CDR3 has 11 amino acids. CDR3 sequence reads: CASSYLGEQFF. CDR3 nucleotide sequence: TGTGCCAGCAGTTATCTCGGGGAGCAGTTCTTC.

This clone has just one count. This chain links TRBV30 with TRBJ1-1; 8 bases are shared with TRBD1. Trimming cost V 4 bases and J 3 bases; bases outside gene matches: 13. Germline V lookup: CDR1 GTSNPN, CDR2 SVGIG (reference sequence). This CDR3 has 16 residues. The CDR3 spells CAWKVQGANGDTEAFF. The CDR3 DNA reads TGTGCCTGGAAAGTCCAGGGGGCAAATGGGGACACTGAAGCTTTCTTT.

The chain joins TRBV2 to TRBJ1-5; 7 bases align to TRBD1. Germline loops: CDR1 SNHLY, CDR2 FYNNEI. The junction had 16 bases not matched to a gene; V was cut back by 8 bases and J by 9 bases. This CDR3 region has 15 residues. CDR3 amino acids: CASAQGGLKKGPQHF. CDR3 sequence (DNA): TGTGCCAGCGCCCAAGGGGGCCTCAAGAAAGGGCCCCAGCATTTT.

This clone has only a few counts. CDR3 protein: CASSLAPGGNNEQFF. The CDR3 DNA is TGCGCCAGCAGCTTGGCTCCGGGCGGGAACAATGAGCAGTTCTTC. The chain recombines TRBV5-1 with TRBJ2-1, with D tentatively TRBD2 (6 bases). The CDR3 runs 15 residues. Per germline, CDR1 SGHRS and CDR2 YFSETQ. V shed 0 bases and J shed 5 bases, with 12 bases lying between them. The full variable domain, in which reference TRBV5-1 and TRBJ2-1 provide the parts outside the CDR3, is KAGVTQTPRYLIKTRGQQVTLSCSPISGHRSVSWYQQTPGQGLQFLFEYFSETQRNKGNFPGRFSGRQFSNSRSEMNVSTLELGDSALYLCASSLAPGGNNEQFFGPGTRLTVL.

V and J are TRBV12-5 and TRBJ1-1, with D unclear. The length of the CDR3 is 14 residues. Germline CDR1 LGHNT, CDR2 FRNRAP. V was shortened by 0 bases and J by 0 bases, with 5 bases between the two germline ends. CDR3 nucleotide sequence: TGTGCTAGTGGTTTGGTAATCATGAACACTGAAGCTTTCTTT. Its translation: CASGLVIMNTEAFF.

V and J are TRBV6-5 and TRBJ1-5, with TRBD1 identical over 10 bases. The CDR3 loop spans 13 amino acids. CDR1 is MNHEY and CDR2 is SVGAGI in the germline V gene. V shed 6 bases, J shed 5 bases, and the junction held 1 base outside the gene matches. The CDR3 here is CASRGTGDQPQHF. CDR3 nucleotides: TGTGCCAGCAGGGGGACAGGGGATCAGCCCCAGCATTTT.

The chain is built from TRBV11-3 and TRBJ1-1, with D uncertain. Germline lookup yields CDR1 SGHNT and CDR2 YENEEA. Deletions cut 4 bases from V and 0 bases from J, with 6 bases between. The CDR3 contains 13 residues. The CDR3 is CASSWGVNTEAFF. The CDR3 DNA reads as TGTGCCAGCAGCTGGGGAGTGAACACTGAAGCTTTCTTT.

This clone was seen just once. V gene TRBV4-1 combines with J gene TRBJ2-5, with D possibly matching TRBD1 (6 bases). CDR3 length equals 13 residues. V shed 2 bases and J shed 5 bases, with 9 bases lying between them. CDR1 is MGHRA and CDR2 is YSYEKL in the germline V gene. The CDR3 spells CASSQTGLETQYF. DNA for the CDR3: TGCGCCAGCAGCCAAACAGGGTTGGAGACCCAGTACTTC.

The V and J genes are TRBV5-1 and TRBJ1-3; a possible D gene is TRBD1 (6 bases). V was trimmed by 4 bases and J by 8 bases, leaving 16 bases between them. The CDR3 is 14 residues long. Germline CDR1 is SGHRS and CDR2 is YFSETQ. The CDR3 bases are TGCGCCAGCAGCCCAGGGGCGGTGCGGGACACCATATATTTT. This encodes CASSPGAVRDTIYF. The full variable domain, with the rest looked up from reference TRBV5-1 and TRBJ1-3, is KAGVTQTPRYLIKTRGQQVTLSCSPISGHRSVSWYQQTPGQGLQFLFEYFSETQRNKGNFPGRFSGRQFSNSRSEMNVSTLELGDSALYLCASSPGAVRDTIYFGEGSWLTVV.

J is TRBJ2-3 and V is TRBV7-9, with D perhaps TRBD2 (5 bases). CDR3 length equals 13 residues. Germline assignment: CDR1 SEHNR and CDR2 FQNEAQ (reference sequence). The V gene lost 2 bases and the J gene lost 4 bases, with 7 bases spanning the gap. CDR3 sequence: CASSLIASDTQYF. In DNA, the CDR3 is TGTGCCAGCAGCTTAATAGCGTCAGATACGCAGTATTTT.

The V gene is TRBV4-2, the J gene TRBJ2-3; 7 bases are a match to TRBD2. V dropped 0 bases and J dropped 0; count of bases not matched to a gene: 3. From germline, CDR1 is LGHNA and CDR2 YNFKEQ. The CDR3 is 16 residues long. CDR3 in amino acids: CASSQDSGVSTDTQYF. In DNA, the CDR3 is TGTGCCAGCAGCCAAGACAGCGGGGTTAGCACAGATACGCAGTATTTT.

V usage is TRBV6-5 and J usage is TRBJ2-1; 7 positions agree with TRBD2. Germline CDR1 is MNHEY and CDR2 is SVGAGI. J lost 8 bases, V lost 6 bases, and 10 bases had no gene match. The CDR3 totals 14 residues. The CDR3 reads CASRPTGRDHEQFF. The CDR3 bases are TGTGCCAGCAGGCCTACGGGGAGGGACCATGAGCAGTTCTTC.

V is TRBV2 and J is TRBJ1-1; D is unresolved. The CDR3 covers 11 residues. Trimming left V 8 bases short and J 2 bases short, with 6 bases between. In germline, CDR1 is SNHLY, CDR2 FYNNEI. Here the CDR3 reads CASVGNTEAFF. The DNA for the CDR3 is TGTGCCAGCGTAGGAAACACTGAAGCTTTCTTT. Using reference TRBV2 and TRBJ1-1 for the parts outside the CDR3, the full variable domain is EPEVTQTPSHQVTQMGQEVILRCVPISNHLYFYWYRQILGQKVEFLVSFYNNEISEKSEIFDDQFSVERPDGSNFTLKIRSTKLEDSAMYFCASVGNTEAFFGQGTRLTVV.

The V gene is TRBV18, the J gene TRBJ2-1; 13 positions agree with TRBD2. The CDR3 runs 15 residues. V gave up 4 bases and J gave up 6 bases; unmatched junction bases: 3. Per the germline V gene, CDR1 is KGHSH and CDR2 is LQKENI. The CDR3 DNA sequence: TGTGCCAGCTCACGGACTAGCGGGGGTGGCAATGAGCAGTTCTTC. Encoded protein: CASSRTSGGGNEQFF.

The chain joins TRBV11-3 to TRBJ1-5; D gene ambiguous. CDR1 SGHNT and CDR2 YENEEA come from the germline V gene. Between the trimmed V and J ends, which lost 5 bases and 6 bases, there was a span of 14 bases. The CDR3 spans 14 residues. The CDR3: CASSPCLTGQPQHF. CDR3 nucleotide sequence: TGTGCCAGCAGCCCTTGCCTAACGGGTCAGCCCCAGCATTTT.

The chain combines TRBV6-5 with TRBJ1-3, with D uncertain. The CDR3 consists of 12 residues. Deletions cut 8 bases from V and 4 bases from J, with 9 bases between. Per the germline V gene, CDR1 is MNHEY and CDR2 is SVGAGI. CDR3 region: CASWRIGNTIYF. The CDR3 DNA is TGTGCCAGCTGGAGGATAGGAAACACCATATATTTT.